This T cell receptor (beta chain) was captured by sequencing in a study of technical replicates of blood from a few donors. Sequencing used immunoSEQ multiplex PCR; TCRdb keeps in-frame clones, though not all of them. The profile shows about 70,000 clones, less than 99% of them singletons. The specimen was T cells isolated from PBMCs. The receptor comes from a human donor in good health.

CDR3 nucleotide sequence: TGCGCCAGCAGCTACGGGACTCTTGGGGTGAATGAGCAGTTCTTC. Its translation: CASSYGTLGVNEQFF. The J gene is TRBJ2-1, the V gene TRBV5-1, with a weak D call TRBD2 (6 bases). The length of the CDR3 is 15 residues. With 3 bases removed from V and 7 bases from J, the gap between germline ends came to 17 bases. The germline CDR1 and CDR2 sequences are SGHRS and YFSETQ.